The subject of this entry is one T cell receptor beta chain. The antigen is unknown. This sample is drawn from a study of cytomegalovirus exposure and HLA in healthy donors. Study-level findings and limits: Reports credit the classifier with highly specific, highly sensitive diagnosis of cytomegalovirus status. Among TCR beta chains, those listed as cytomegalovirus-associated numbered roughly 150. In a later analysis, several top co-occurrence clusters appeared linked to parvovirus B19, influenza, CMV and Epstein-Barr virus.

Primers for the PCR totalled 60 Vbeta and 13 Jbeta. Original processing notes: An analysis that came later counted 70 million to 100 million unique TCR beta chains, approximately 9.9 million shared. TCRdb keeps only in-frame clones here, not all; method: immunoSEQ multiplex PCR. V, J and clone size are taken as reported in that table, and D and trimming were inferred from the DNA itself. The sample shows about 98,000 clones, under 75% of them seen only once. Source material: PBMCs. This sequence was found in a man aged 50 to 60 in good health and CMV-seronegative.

CDR3 nucleotides: TGTGCCAGCAGTAGTACTAGCGGGGGAGCCCGGGATACGCAGTATTTT. This encodes CASSSTSGGARDTQYF. J is TRBJ2-3 and V is TRBV28; 11 bases line up with TRBD2. Losses at the gene ends were 5 bases for V and 6 bases for J; bases not matched to a gene: 10. The CDR3 has 16 residues. Germline V CDR1 and CDR2: MDHEN, SYDVKM.